The 30 T cell receptor beta chains below all came from one sample that was sequenced in a study of radiotherapy plus CTLA-4 blockade in lung cancer. Profiled with immunoSEQ multiplex PCR; TCRdb holds only in-frame clones, not every one. Of 70,000 to 95,000 clones listed, about four fifths are singletons. Source: peripheral blood, taken from a patient treated with radiotherapy plus ipilimumab. Every receptor here comes from a human donor with non-small cell lung cancer that progressed on radiotherapy plus ipilimumab.

The chain is built from TRBV4-3 and TRBJ1-2; D may be TRBD1 (6 bases). The CDR3 runs to 17 residues. The V and J ends lost 1 base and 6 bases respectively, with 21 bases between them. Germline values: CDR1 LGHNA, CDR2 YSLEER. CDR3 bases: TGCGCCAGCAGCCAAGGTCCCGGTGGGGGGGGCGGCGATGGCTACACCTTC. It specifies CASSQGPGGGGGDGYTF.

The rearrangement links TRBV5-3 to TRBJ1-2, with a possible D match to TRBD1 (5 bases). TRBV5-3 is labeled an ORF, and its function is uncertain. Trimming removed 0 bases at V and 2 bases at J, with 14 bases between. CDR3 size: 16 residues. The CDR3 DNA follows: TGTGCCAGAAGCTTGGAGGGGCCGGGGCGGAACTATGGCTACACCTTC. Protein product: CARSLEGPGRNYGYTF.

The chain employs TRBV11-2 and TRBJ2-3; D not resolved. The CDR3 has 14 amino acids. The germline V gene has CDR1 SGHAT and CDR2 FQNNGV. V lost 0 bases and J lost 1, with 5 bases in between. CDR3 residues: CASSLDGGTDTQYF. CDR3 DNA sequence: TGTGCCAGCAGCTTAGATGGTGGCACAGATACGCAGTATTTT.

This chain uses TRBV5-1 with TRBJ2-2, with 9 bases identical to TRBD1. CDR1 is SGHRS and CDR2 is YFSETQ in the germline V gene. This CDR3 spans 16 amino acids. The J segment lost 4 bases and the V segment lost 4 bases, leaving 8 bases of the junction unmatched. CDR3 in amino acids: CASSRVGTGTTGELFF. DNA of the CDR3: TGCGCCAGCAGCCGGGTGGGGACAGGGACCACCGGGGAGCTGTTTTTT.

The rearrangement joins TRBV2 to TRBJ1-1, with D possibly being TRBD1 (6 bases). The germline V gene has CDR1 SNHLY and CDR2 FYNNEI. CDR3 length: 12 residues. Trimming took off 3 bases at V and 7 bases at J, with 9 bases between the two ends. The DNA of the CDR3 is TGTGCCAGCAGTGATGGGGGCGGTGAAGCTTTCTTT. Its protein product is CASSDGGGEAFF.

CDR3 nucleotide sequence: TGTGCCAGCAGCCAGGGACAGGGAGGGGTAGAAAAACTGTTTTTT. Translated: CASSQGQGGVEKLFF. The rearrangement links TRBV4-2 to TRBJ1-4; 9 bases line up with TRBD1. The CDR3 spans 15 residues. Trimming removed 3 bases from V and 8 bases from J; junction bases left unmatched: 7. Germline values: CDR1 LGHNA, CDR2 YNFKEQ.

This chain connects TRBV9 to TRBJ1-2; D is unresolved. The ends were cut back, 0 bases at V and 7 bases at J, with 13 bases in the middle. Per germline, CDR1 SGDLS and CDR2 YYNGEE. The CDR3 loop spans 14 amino acids. In DNA form, the CDR3 reads TGTGCCAGCAGCGTAGCTACGCCCAGATCTGGCTACACCTTC. Its translation: CASSVATPRSGYTF.

The V gene is TRBV7-3, the J gene TRBJ2-1; possible D gene TRBD2, 5 bases. V was pared by 5 bases and J by 3 bases, with 14 bases between. The CDR3 sequence is 15 residues long. Germline lookup yields CDR1 SGHTA and CDR2 FQGTGA. The CDR3 spells CASSASGGNYNEQFF. CDR3 nucleotides: TGTGCCAGCAGCGCAAGCGGCGGAAACTACAATGAGCAGTTCTTC. Complete variable domain (other parts from reference TRBV7-3 and TRBJ2-1): GAGVSQTPSNKVTEKGKYVELRCDPISGHTALYWYRQSLGQGPEFLIYFQGTGAADDSGLPNDRFFAVRPEGSVSTLKIQRTERGDSAVYLCASSASGGNYNEQFFGPGTRLTVL.

The chain uses TRBV7-2 and TRBJ1-1, with no clear D. Germline V gives CDR1 SGHTA, CDR2 FQGNSA. CDR3 length: 13 residues. Between the trimmed V and J ends, which lost 5 bases and 4 bases, there was a span of 11 bases. CDR3 sequence (DNA): TGTGCCAGCAGCCCCCGACGGCTCACTGAAGCTTTCTTT. Translating it yields CASSPRRLTEAFF.

J is TRBJ1-5 and V is TRBV27, with 9 nucleotides matching TRBD1. The CDR3 is 15 residues long. V was clipped by 2 bases and J by 9 bases; unmatched bases: 8. Germline-derived CDR1 and CDR2 are MNHEY and SMNVEV (reference sequence). The CDR3 bases are TGTGCCAGCAGTTTAACACAGGGGGCCGTCGGGCCCCAGCATTTT. Protein sequence: CASSLTQGAVGPQHF.

The rearrangement uses TRBV20-1 and TRBJ1-6, with D unresolved. The V gene lost 3 bases and the J gene lost 7 bases, with 4 bases spanning the gap. The germline CDR1 and CDR2 sequences are DFQATT and SNEGSKA (reference sequence). The CDR3 totals 11 residues. In DNA, the CDR3 is TGCAGTGCTAGTAACAATTCACCCCTCCACTTT. It encodes CSASNNSPLHF.

V gene TRBV5-1 combines with J gene TRBJ2-1, with 7 bases fitting TRBD1. Germline CDR1 is SGHRS and CDR2 is YFSETQ. The junction had 5 bases not matched to a gene; V was cut back by 0 bases and J by 8 bases. This CDR3 spans 14 amino acids. The CDR3 nucleotides are TGCGCCAGCAGCTTGGGACAGGGTAACTATGAGCAGTTCTTC. Its translation is CASSLGQGNYEQFF.

As for this clone: The junction shows a germline mismatch at one end, possibly a read error. The chain carries TRBV7-2 and TRBJ1-1; a weak D match, TRBD1 (5 bases). This CDR3 has 12 residues. Germline V gives CDR1 SGHTA, CDR2 FQGNSA. The CDR3 bases are TGTGCCAGCACCCTCGCTGGGACTCGCTTTTTTTTT. Protein: CASTLAGTRFFF.

The V gene is TRBV7-9, the J gene TRBJ2-5; 7 bases map to TRBD1. V trimming: 1 base; J trimming: 14 bases; junction bases outside the gene matches: 7. The CDR3 is made up of 12 amino acids. Germline V gives CDR1 SEHNR, CDR2 FQNEAQ (reference sequence). Here the CDR3 reads CASSLELQGDYF. Written as DNA, the CDR3 is TGTGCCAGCAGCTTAGAACTCCAGGGGGACTACTTC.

The chain couples TRBV7-9 to TRBJ1-2; tentative D call: TRBD1 (5 bases). The CDR3 runs to 14 residues. V lost 0 bases, J lost 8 bases, and 13 bases lay in between. Germline V gene lookup returns CDR1 SEHNR and CDR2 FQNEAQ (reference sequence). The CDR3 DNA follows: TGTGCCAGCAGCTTAGCTTGGGGGGAAGGGGGCTACACCTTC. Amino acids: CASSLAWGEGGYTF.

This clone was seen a handful of times. At one end the junction does not follow the germline gene, possibly because of a read error. The rearrangement links TRBV7-7 to TRBJ2-1; 12 nucleotides match TRBD1. This CDR3 has 14 amino acids. Germline V CDR1 and CDR2: SSHAT, FNYEAQ (reference sequence). The CDR3 loop is CASSPGQGAFEQFF. DNA for the CDR3: TGTGCTAGCAGCCCGGGACAGGGGGCTTTTGAGCAGTTCTTC.

This chain connects TRBV28 to TRBJ1-2; no clear D. Trimming took off 6 bases at V and 7 bases at J, with 12 bases between the two ends. In germline, CDR1 is MDHEN, CDR2 SYDVKM. The CDR3 runs 12 residues. DNA of the CDR3: TGTGCCAGCAGCGACCCGGATGGTGGCTACACCTTC. This gives the protein CASSDPDGGYTF.

The chain links TRBV7-7 to TRBJ2-1; D may match TRBD1 or TRBD2 (7 bases each). The CDR3 runs 15 residues. V was shortened by 1 base and J by 5 bases, with 12 bases between the two germline ends. The germline CDR1 and CDR2 sequences are SSHAT and FNYEAQ (reference sequence). This CDR3 reads CASSLGQGGNNEQFF. The CDR3 coding sequence is TGTGCCAGCAGCTTAGGTCAGGGGGGGAACAATGAGCAGTTCTTC.

V and J are TRBV19 and TRBJ1-6; weak D call: TRBD1 (5 bases). This CDR3 is built from 15 residues. Trimming took 0 bases from V and 8 from J, leaving 11 bases between them. The V gene's germline CDR1 is LNHDA and CDR2 SQIVND (reference sequence). The CDR3 coding sequence is TGTGCCAGTAGTATAGATCAGGGTCGGGATTCACCCCTCCACTTT. Translating gives CASSIDQGRDSPLHF.

This chain uses TRBV5-4 with TRBJ2-7, with 7 bases that match TRBD2. Germline CDR1 reads SGHNT; CDR2 reads YYREEE (reference sequence). Germline trimming cut 5 bases from V and 6 bases from J; bases unmatched to any gene: 11. The CDR3 totals 14 residues. The CDR3 DNA follows: TGTGCCAGCAGTAAGACTAGCTCTACTCGCGAGCAGTACTTC. Translated, it gives CASSKTSSTREQYF. The variable domain in full, completed from reference TRBV5-4 and TRBJ2-7, reads ETGVTQSPTHLIKTRGQQVTLRCSSQSGHNTVSWYQQALGQGPQFIFQYYREEENGRGNFPPRFSGLQFPNYSSELNVNALELDDSALYLCASSKTSSTREQYFGPGTRLTVT.

The chain couples TRBV4-3 to TRBJ1-4, with D possibly matching TRBD1 (6 bases). The ends were cut back, 0 bases at V and 4 bases at J, with 9 bases in the middle. The CDR3 is 15 amino acids. CDR1 and CDR2 from the germline V gene are LGHNA and YSLEER. CDR3 bases: TGCGCCAGCAGCCAAGAGGAGGGGGGTAATGAAAAACTGTTTTTT. This encodes CASSQEEGGNEKLFF.

This sequence joins TRBV11-1 and TRBJ1-1; the D gene is possibly TRBD1 (6 bases). Per the germline V gene, CDR1 is SGHAT and CDR2 is FQDESV (reference sequence). V was shortened by 0 bases and J by 4 bases, with 15 bases between the two germline ends. This CDR3 region has 16 residues. CDR3 amino acids: CASSLARGAEGTEAFF. The CDR3 region has the DNA TGTGCCAGCAGCTTAGCTAGGGGGGCTGAAGGCACTGAAGCTTTCTTT.

J is TRBJ2-1 and V is TRBV5-1, with TRBD2 as a possible D gene (5 bases). Trimming removed 0 bases from V and 9 bases from J, with 22 bases in between. Germline V lookup: CDR1 SGHRS, CDR2 YFSETQ. The CDR3 runs 17 residues. The CDR3: CASSLGLGSEVGSEQFF. CDR3 in DNA: TGCGCCAGCAGCTTGGGGCTAGGGAGCGAGGTCGGTAGTGAGCAGTTCTTC.

This clone was detected only a few times. CDR3 in DNA: TGTGCCAGCAGCGTAGCCCCAGGGCCATCCTACGAGCAGTACTTC. It encodes CASSVAPGPSYEQYF. The chain uses TRBV9 and TRBJ2-7; D might be TRBD1 (5 bases). Between the trimmed V and J ends, which lost 0 bases and 1 base, there was a span of 11 bases. Germline values: CDR1 SGDLS, CDR2 YYNGEE. The CDR3 has 15 residues.

This clone has a handful of counts. This chain uses TRBV5-6 with TRBJ1-6, with 10 bases that match TRBD1. This CDR3 is built from 14 residues. The V gene's germline CDR1 is SGHDT and CDR2 YYEEEE. Trimming took 4 bases from V and 6 from J; bases not matched to a gene: 1. CDR3 nucleotide sequence: TGTGCCAGCAGCCGACAGGGGGCTAATTCACCCCTCCACTTT. Protein sequence: CASSRQGANSPLHF. Supplemented by reference TRBV5-6 and TRBJ1-6, the full variable domain reads DAGVTQSPTHLIKTRGQQVTLRCSPKSGHDTVSWYQQALGQGPQFIFQYYEEEERQRGNFPDRFSGHQFPNYSSELNVNALLLGDSALYLCASSRQGANSPLHFGNGTRLTVT.

The gene calls are TRBV4-1 and TRBJ2-2; D unresolved. The length of the CDR3 is 17 residues. Germline V gene data show CDR1 as MGHRA and CDR2 as YSYEKL. V lost 2 bases to trimming and J lost 0 bases, with 13 bases between them. This CDR3 is CASSQLKESPNTGELFF. In nucleotides, the CDR3 is TGCGCCAGCAGCCAATTGAAGGAAAGCCCGAACACCGGGGAGCTGTTTTTT.

This chain connects TRBV13 to TRBJ2-2, with a tentative D call TRBD1 (5 bases). This CDR3 region has 14 residues. Deletions cut 5 bases from V and 7 bases from J, with 14 bases between. Germline V CDR1 and CDR2: PRHDT, FYEKMQ (reference sequence). CDR3 bases: TGTGCCAGCAGCGCAGGGAAGTTTGTCGGGGAGCTGTTTTTT. Its translation: CASSAGKFVGELFF.

The chain links TRBV7-2 to TRBJ1-1, with D tentatively TRBD1 (5 bases). Germline CDR1 is SGHTA and CDR2 is FQGNSA. Trimming stripped 1 base from V and 8 bases from J, with 17 bases between. There are 15 residues in the CDR3. The DNA of the CDR3 is TGTGCCAGCAGCTTAGAACCCACCGGGACGCAGGAAGCTTTCTTT. Its protein product is CASSLEPTGTQEAFF.

V gene TRBV7-2 combines with J gene TRBJ2-3; D might be TRBD1 (5 bases). CDR3 length equals 18 residues. Germline lookup yields CDR1 SGHTA and CDR2 FQGNSA. Trimming left V 1 base short and J 0 bases short, with 17 bases between. The CDR3 here is CASSLVPPTVSSTDTQYF. DNA of the CDR3: TGTGCCAGCAGCTTAGTCCCCCCGACAGTATCTAGCACAGATACGCAGTATTTT.

This chain uses TRBV5-1 with TRBJ1-1; perhaps TRBD1 as D (5 bases). V was clipped by 4 bases and J by 0 bases, with 10 bases between them. From germline, CDR1 is SGHRS and CDR2 YFSETQ. The CDR3 runs to 14 residues. The DNA of the CDR3 is TGCGCCAGCAGCGGGACCCAGCTGAACACTGAAGCTTTCTTT. It encodes CASSGTQLNTEAFF.